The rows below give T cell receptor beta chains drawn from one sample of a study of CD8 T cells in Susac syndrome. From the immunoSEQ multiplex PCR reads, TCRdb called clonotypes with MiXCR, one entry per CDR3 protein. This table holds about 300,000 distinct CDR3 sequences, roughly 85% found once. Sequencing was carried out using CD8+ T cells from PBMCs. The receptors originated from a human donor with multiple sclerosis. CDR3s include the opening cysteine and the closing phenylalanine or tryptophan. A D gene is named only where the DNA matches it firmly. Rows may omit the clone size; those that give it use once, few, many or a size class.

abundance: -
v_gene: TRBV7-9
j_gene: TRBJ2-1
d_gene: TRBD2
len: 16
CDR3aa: CASSELAGGDHNEQFF
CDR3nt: TGTGCCAGCAGCGAACTAGCGGGAGGTGACCACAATGAGCAGTTCTTC

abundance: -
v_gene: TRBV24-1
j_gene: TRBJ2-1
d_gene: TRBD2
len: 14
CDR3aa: CATTGAGLHNEQFF
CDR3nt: TGTGCCACCACCGGAGCGGGACTCCACAATGAGCAGTTCTTC

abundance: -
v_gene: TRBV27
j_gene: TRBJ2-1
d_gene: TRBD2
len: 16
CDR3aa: CASSRTSGASYNEQFF
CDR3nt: TGTGCCAGCAGTCGGACTAGCGGAGCCTCCTACAATGAGCAGTTCTTC

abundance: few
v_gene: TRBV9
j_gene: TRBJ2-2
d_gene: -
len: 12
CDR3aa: CASRTGTGELFF
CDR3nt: TGTGCCAGCAGGACCGGGACCGGGGAGCTGTTTTTT

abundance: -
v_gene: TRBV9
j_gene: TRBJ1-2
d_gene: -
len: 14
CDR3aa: CASSVQRTGYGYTF
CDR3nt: TGTGCCAGCAGCGTGCAACGTACAGGATATGGCTACACCTTC

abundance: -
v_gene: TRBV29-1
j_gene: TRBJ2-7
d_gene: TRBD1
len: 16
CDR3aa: CSVEEGRDRLSYEQYF
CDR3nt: TGCAGCGTTGAAGAAGGTAGGGACAGGCTCTCCTACGAGCAGTACTTC

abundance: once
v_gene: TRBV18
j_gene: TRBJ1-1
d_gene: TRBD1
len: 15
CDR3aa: CASSPIGQVNTEAFF
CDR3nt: TGTGCCAGCTCACCGATTGGACAGGTGAACACTGAAGCTTTCTTT

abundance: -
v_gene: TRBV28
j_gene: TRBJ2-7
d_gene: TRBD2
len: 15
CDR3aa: CASRPTSGGFYEQYF
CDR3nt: TGTGCCAGCAGGCCGACTAGCGGGGGTTTCTACGAGCAGTACTTC

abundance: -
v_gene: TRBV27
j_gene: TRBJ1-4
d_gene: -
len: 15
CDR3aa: CASSLWRGSNEKLFF
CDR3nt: TGTGCCAGCAGTTTATGGCGGGGATCTAATGAAAAACTGTTTTTT

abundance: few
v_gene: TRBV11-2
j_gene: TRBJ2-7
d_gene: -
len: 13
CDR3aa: CASSLQGPYEQYF
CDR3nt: TGTGCCAGCAGCTTACAGGGCCCCTACGAGCAGTACTTC

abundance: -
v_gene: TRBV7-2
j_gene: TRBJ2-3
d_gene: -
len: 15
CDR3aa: CASSLRQGWADTQYF
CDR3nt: TGTGCCAGCAGCTTACGGCAGGGGTGGGCAGATACGCAGTATTTT

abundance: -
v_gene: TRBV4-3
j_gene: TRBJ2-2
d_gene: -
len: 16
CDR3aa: CASSSTIRATTGELFF
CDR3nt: TGCGCCAGCAGCAGCACTATCAGGGCGACGACCGGGGAGCTGTTTTTT

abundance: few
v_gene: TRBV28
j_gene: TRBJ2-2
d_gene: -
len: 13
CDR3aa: CASSSTNTGELFF
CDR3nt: TGTGCCAGCAGTTCCACGAACACCGGGGAGCTGTTTTTT

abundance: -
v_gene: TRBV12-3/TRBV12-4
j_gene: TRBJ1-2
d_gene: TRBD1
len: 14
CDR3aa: CASSPPGQGGGYTF
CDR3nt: TGTGCCAGCAGTCCACCGGGACAGGGAGGTGGCTACACCTTC

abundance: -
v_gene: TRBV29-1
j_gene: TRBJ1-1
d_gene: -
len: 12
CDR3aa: CSVWGMNTEAFF
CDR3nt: TGCAGCGTTTGGGGAATGAACACTGAAGCTTTCTTT

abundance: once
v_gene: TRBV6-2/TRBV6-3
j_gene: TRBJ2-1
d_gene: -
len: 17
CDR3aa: CASSYSLGPRSYNEQFF
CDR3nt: TGTGCCAGCAGTTACTCGCTAGGTCCCCGCTCCTACAATGAGCAGTTCTTC

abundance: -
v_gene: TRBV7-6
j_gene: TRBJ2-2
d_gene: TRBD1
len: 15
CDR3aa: CASSSWDRDAGELFF
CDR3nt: TGTGCCAGCAGCTCTTGGGACAGGGACGCCGGGGAGCTGTTTTTT

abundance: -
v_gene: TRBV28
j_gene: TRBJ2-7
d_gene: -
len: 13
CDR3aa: CASSPVNSYEQYF
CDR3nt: TGTGCCAGCAGTCCCGTCAACTCCTACGAGCAGTACTTC

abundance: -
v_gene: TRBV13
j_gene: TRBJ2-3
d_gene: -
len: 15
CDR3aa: CASSSPRGAPDTQYF
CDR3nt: TGTGCCAGCAGCTCCCCCCGGGGGGCTCCCGATACGCAGTATTTT

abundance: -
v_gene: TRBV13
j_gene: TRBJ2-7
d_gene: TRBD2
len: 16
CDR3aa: CASSPNTAGEIYEQYF
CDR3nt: TGTGCCAGCAGCCCCAATACAGCGGGAGAGATCTACGAGCAGTACTTC

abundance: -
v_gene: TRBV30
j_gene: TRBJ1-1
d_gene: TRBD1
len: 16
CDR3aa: CAWSAPGQMMNTEAFF
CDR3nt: TGTGCCTGGAGTGCCCCGGGACAGATGATGAACACTGAAGCTTTCTTT

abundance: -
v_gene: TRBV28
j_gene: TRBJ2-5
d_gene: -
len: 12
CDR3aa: CASSLELETQYF
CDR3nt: TGTGCCAGCAGTTTAGAGTTAGAGACCCAGTACTTC

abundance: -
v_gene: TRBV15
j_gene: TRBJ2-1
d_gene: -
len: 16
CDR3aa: CATSRAGTGIYNEQLF
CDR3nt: TGTGCCACCAGCAGGGCTGGCACCGGGATATACAATGAGCAGCTCTTC

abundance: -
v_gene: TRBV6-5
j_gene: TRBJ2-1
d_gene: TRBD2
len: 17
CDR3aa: CASSYSGSSGPYNEQFF
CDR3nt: TGTGCCAGCAGTTACAGCGGGTCTAGCGGTCCCTACAATGAGCAGTTCTTC

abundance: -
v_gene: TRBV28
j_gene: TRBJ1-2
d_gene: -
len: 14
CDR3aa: CASSPVGTSYGYTF
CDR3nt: TGTGCCAGCAGTCCGGTCGGGACCTCCTATGGCTACACCTTC

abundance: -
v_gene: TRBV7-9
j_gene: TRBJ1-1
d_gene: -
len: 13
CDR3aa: CATTALHWTEAFF
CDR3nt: TGTGCCACCACAGCCCTCCATTGGACTGAAGCTTTCTTT

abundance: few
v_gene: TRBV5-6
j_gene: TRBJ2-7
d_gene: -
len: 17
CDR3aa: CASSLVGNWSVRYEQYF
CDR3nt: TGTGCCAGCAGCTTGGTTGGGAATTGGTCGGTCCGGTACGAGCAGTACTTC

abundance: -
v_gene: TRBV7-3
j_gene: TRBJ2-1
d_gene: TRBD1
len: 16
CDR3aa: CASSYPQGARNNEQFF
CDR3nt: TGTGCCAGCAGCTACCCTCAGGGGGCCCGGAACAATGAGCAGTTCTTC

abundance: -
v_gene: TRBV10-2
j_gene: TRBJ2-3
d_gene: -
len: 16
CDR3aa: CASSESRERVADTQYF
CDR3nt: TGCGCCAGCAGTGAGTCTCGGGAGAGGGTGGCAGATACGCAGTATTTT

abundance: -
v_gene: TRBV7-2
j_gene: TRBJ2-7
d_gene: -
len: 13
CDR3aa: CASSLVAGNEQYF
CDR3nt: TGTGCCAGCAGCTTAGTGGCTGGGAACGAGCAGTACTTC

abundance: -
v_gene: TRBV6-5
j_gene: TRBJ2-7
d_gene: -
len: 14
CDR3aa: CASSYSKGGNEQYF
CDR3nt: TGTGCCAGCAGTTACTCGAAAGGAGGTAACGAGCAGTACTTC

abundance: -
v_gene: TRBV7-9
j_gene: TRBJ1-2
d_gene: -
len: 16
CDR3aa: CASSLVSVGGSYGYTF
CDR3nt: TGTGCCAGCAGCTTAGTGTCGGTAGGGGGTAGCTATGGCTACACCTTC

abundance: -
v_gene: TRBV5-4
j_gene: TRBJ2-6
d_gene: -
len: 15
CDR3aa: CASSFVGAGANVLTF
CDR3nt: TGTGCCAGCAGCTTTGTTGGTGCCGGGGCCAACGTCCTGACTTTC

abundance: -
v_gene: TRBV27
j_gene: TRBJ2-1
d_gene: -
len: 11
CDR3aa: CVTSRYNEQFF
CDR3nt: TGTGTAACGAGCAGGTACAATGAGCAGTTCTTC

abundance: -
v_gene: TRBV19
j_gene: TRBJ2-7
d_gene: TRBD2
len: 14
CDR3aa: CASSAGLAVVEQYF
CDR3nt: TGTGCCAGTAGTGCCGGACTAGCGGTGGTCGAGCAGTACTTC

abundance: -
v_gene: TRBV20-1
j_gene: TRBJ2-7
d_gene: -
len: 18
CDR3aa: CSARERSIRPGPTYEQYF
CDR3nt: TGCAGTGCTAGAGAACGGTCAATTCGACCGGGACCCACCTACGAGCAGTACTTC

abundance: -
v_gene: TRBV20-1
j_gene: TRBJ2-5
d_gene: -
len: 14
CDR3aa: CSARDVEEQETQYF
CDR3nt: TGCAGTGCTAGAGATGTGGAGGAGCAAGAGACCCAGTACTTC

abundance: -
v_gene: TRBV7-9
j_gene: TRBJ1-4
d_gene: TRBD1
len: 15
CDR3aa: CASSYTGGWSEKLFF
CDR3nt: TGTGCCAGCAGCTATACAGGGGGTTGGAGTGAAAAACTGTTTTTT

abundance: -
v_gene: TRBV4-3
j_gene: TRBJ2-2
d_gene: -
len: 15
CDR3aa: CASSQAILATGELFF
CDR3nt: TGCGCCAGCAGCCAAGCTATACTTGCCACCGGGGAGCTGTTTTTT

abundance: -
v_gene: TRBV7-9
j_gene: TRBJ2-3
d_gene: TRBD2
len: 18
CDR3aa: CASSPDLPGLAGGNTQYF
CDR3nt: TGTGCCAGCAGCCCCGACTTACCGGGACTAGCGGGAGGAAATACGCAGTATTTT

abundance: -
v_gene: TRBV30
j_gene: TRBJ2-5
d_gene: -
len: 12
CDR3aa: CAWKRLQETQYF
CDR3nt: TGTGCCTGGAAGCGGCTTCAAGAGACCCAGTACTTC

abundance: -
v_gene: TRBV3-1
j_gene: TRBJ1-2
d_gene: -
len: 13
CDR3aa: CASSQAGWHGYTF
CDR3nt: TGTGCCAGCAGCCAAGCAGGGTGGCATGGCTACACCTTC

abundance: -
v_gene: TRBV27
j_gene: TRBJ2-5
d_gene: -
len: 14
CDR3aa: CASSLSGGIETQYF
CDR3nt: TGTGCCAGCAGTTTATCGGGGGGTATAGAGACCCAGTACTTC